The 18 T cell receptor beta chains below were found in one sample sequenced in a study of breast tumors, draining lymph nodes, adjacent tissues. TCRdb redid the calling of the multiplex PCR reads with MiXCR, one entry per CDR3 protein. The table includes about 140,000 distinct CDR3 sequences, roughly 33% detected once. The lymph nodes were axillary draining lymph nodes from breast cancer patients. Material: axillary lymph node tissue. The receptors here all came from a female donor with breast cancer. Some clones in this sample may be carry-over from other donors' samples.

The CDR3 loop reads CASRTPMNTEAFF. The CDR3 DNA reads TGTGCCAGCAGAACACCTATGAACACTGAAGCTTTCTTT. The rearrangement uses TRBV27 and TRBJ1-1; D not certain. This CDR3 has 13 residues. V was pared by 6 bases and J by 0 bases, with 8 bases between. Germline assignment: CDR1 MNHEY and CDR2 SMNVEV (reference sequence).

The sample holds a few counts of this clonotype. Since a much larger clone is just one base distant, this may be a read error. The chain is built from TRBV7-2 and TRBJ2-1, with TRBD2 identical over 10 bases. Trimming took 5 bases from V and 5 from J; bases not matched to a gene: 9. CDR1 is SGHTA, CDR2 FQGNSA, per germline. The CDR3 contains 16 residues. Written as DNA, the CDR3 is TGTGCCAGCAGCGGAAGTAGCGGGGGGAGCGACAATGAGCAGTTCTTC. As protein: CASSGSSGGSDNEQFF.

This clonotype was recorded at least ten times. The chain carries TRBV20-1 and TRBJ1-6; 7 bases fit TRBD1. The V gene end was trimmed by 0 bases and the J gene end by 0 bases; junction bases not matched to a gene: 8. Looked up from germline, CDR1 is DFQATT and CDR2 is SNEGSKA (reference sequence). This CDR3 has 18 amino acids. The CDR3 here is CSAREYTDRSSYNSPLHF. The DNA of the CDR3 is TGCAGTGCTAGAGAATATACGGACAGGAGCTCCTATAATTCACCCCTCCACTTT.

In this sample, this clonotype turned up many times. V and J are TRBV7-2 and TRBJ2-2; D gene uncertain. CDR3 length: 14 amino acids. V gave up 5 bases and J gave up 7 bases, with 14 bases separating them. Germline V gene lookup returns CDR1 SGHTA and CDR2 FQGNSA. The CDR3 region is CASSPRTLLGELFF. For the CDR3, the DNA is TGTGCCAGCAGCCCGAGGACCCTTCTCGGGGAGCTGTTTTTT.

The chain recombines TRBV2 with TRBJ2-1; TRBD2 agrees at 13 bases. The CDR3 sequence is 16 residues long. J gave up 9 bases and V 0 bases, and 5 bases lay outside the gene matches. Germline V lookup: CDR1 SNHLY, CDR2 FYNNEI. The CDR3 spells CASSEALAGGPGEQFF. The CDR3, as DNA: TGTGCCAGCAGTGAAGCACTAGCGGGGGGGCCGGGTGAGCAGTTCTTC. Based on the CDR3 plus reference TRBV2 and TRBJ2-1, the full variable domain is EPEVTQTPSHQVTQMGQEVILRCVPISNHLYFYWYRQILGQKVEFLVSFYNNEISEKSEIFDDQFSVERPDGSNFTLKIRSTKLEDSAMYFCASSEALAGGPGEQFFGPGTRLTVL.

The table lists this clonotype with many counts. CDR3: CASSYRREVEQFF. CDR3 nucleotides: TGTGCCAGCAGTTACCGACGAGAGGTCGAGCAGTTCTTC. V gene TRBV6-6 combines with J gene TRBJ2-1; unclear D gene. The CDR3 runs to 13 residues. Trimming left V 2 bases short and J 10 bases short, with 12 bases between. CDR1 is MNHNY and CDR2 is SVGAGI in the germline V gene (reference sequence).

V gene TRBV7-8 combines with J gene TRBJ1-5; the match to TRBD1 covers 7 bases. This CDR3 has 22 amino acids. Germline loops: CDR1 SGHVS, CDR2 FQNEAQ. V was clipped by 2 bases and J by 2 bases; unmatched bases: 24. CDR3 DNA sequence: TGTGCCAGCAGCTTATTGGCAGACCCAGTCCCGGGACAGCAGTTTGGCAATCAGCCCCAGCATTTT. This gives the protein CASSLLADPVPGQQFGNQPQHF.

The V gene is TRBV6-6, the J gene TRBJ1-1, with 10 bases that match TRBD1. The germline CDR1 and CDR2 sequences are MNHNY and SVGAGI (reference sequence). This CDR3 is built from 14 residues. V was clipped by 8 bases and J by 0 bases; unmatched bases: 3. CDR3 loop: CASHGQGVNTEAFF. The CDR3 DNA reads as TGTGCCAGCCATGGACAGGGGGTGAACACTGAAGCTTTCTTT.

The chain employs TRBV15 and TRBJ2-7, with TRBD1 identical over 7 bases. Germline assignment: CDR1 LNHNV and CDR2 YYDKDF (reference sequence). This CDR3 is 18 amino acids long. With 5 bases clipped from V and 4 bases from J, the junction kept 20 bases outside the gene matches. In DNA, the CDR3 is TGTGCCACCAGCCCTCAACCCTCCGGGACAGTGAGGGAATACGAGCAGTACGTC. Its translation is CATSPQPSGTVREYEQYV.

The CDR3 reads CATSRERDRGTYEQYF. The CDR3 coding sequence is TGTGCCACCAGCAGAGAACGGGACAGGGGCACCTACGAGCAGTACTTC. The gene calls are TRBV15 and TRBJ2-7; the match to TRBD1 covers 10 bases. The CDR3 length is 16 residues. Trimming removed 0 bases from V and 2 bases from J; junction bases left unmatched: 4. CDR1 is LNHNV, CDR2 YYDKDF, per germline (reference sequence).

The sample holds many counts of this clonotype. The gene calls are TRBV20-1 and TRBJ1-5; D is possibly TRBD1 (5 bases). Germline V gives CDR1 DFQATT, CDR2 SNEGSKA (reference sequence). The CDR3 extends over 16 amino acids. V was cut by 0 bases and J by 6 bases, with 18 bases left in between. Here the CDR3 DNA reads TGCAGTGCTAGAGATGACCGGAGAGGGGCAAGTCAGCCCCAGCATTTT. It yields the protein CSARDDRRGASQPQHF.

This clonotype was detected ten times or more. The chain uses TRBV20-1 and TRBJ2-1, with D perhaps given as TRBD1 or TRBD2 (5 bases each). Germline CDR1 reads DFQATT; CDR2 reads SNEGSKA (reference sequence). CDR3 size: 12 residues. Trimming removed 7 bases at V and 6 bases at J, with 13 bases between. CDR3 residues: CSERGAGNEQFF. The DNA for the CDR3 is TGCAGTGAAAGGGGAGCTGGCAATGAGCAGTTCTTC.

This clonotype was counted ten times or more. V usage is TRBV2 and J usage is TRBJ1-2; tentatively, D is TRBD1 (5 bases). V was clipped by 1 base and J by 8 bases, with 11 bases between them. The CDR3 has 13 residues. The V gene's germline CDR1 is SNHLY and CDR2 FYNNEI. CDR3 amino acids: CASSEGTPGGYTF. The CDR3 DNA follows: TGTGCCAGCAGTGAAGGCACCCCAGGGGGCTACACCTTC.

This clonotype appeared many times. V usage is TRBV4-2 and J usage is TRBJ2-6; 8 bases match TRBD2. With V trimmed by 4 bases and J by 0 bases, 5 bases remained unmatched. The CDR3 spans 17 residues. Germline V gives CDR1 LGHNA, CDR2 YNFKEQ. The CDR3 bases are TGTGCCAGCAGCCTGACTAGCGTAAGCTCTGGGGCCAACGTCCTGACTTTC. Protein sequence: CASSLTSVSSGANVLTF.

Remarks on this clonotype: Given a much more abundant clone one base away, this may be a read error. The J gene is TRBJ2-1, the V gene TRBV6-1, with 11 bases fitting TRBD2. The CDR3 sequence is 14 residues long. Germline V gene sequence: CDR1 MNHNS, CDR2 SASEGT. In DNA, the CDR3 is TGTGTCAGCAGTGAAACTAGCGGGAGAATCGAGCAGTTCTTC. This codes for CVSSETSGRIEQFF.

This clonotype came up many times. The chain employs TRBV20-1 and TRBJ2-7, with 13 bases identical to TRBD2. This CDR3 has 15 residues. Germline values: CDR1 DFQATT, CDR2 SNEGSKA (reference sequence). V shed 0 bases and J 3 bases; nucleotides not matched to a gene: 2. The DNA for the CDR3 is TGCAGTGCTAGAGAAACTAGCGGGGGGGGCTACGAGCAGTACGTC. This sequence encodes CSARETSGGGYEQYV.

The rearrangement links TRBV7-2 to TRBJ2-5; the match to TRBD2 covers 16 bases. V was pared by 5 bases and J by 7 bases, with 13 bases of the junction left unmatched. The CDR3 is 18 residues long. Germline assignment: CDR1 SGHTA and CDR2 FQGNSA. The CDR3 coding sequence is TGTGCCAGCAGCCCGGGACTAGCGGGGGGGCTGATCTTTCCGACCCAGTACTTC. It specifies CASSPGLAGGLIFPTQYF.

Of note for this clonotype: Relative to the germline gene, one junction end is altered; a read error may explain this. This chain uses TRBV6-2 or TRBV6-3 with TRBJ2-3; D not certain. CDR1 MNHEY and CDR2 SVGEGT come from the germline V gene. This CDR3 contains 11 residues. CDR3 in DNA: TGTGCCAGCAGCCAACCAGATGCGCAGTATTTT. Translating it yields CASSQPDAQYF.